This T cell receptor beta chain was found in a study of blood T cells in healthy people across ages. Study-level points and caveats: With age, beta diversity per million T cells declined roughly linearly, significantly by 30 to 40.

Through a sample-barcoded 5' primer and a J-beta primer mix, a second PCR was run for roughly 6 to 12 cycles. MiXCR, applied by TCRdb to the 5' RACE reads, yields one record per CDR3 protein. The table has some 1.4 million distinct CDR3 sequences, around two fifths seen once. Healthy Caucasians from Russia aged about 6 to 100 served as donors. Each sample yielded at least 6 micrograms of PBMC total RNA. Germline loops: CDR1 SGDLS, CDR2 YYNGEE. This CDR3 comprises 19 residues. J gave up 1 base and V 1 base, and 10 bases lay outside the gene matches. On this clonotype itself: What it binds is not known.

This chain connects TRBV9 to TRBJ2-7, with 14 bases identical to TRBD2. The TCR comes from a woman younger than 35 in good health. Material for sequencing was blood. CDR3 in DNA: TGTGCCAGCAGCGTAAATCAAGGACTAGCGGGAGGCCCTTCCTACGAGCAGTACTTC. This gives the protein CASSVNQGLAGGPSYEQYF.